This entry concerns a single T cell receptor beta chain. This clonotype was seen more than once but under ten times. Its binding antigen is unknown. No quality values exist for individual bases; no much larger clone is one base distant. Library prep was done by 5' RACE. Instrument used: NextSeq 500. Unique molecular identifiers were attached to individual cDNA molecules in the TCR library protocol so that sequencing error and PCR bias could be corrected. Sequencing covered both TCR alpha and beta chains, and within each sample the abundances of alpha and beta sequences were tightly co-correlated. Per the authors' processing: Decombinator V4 was used to annotate the V gene, J gene and CDR3 of the TCR sequences. TCRs were defined as expanded if a significant change between any two time points was detected under a Poisson model with p below 0.0001. TCR abundances were normalised to the total number of TCRs sequenced in each sample and reported as counts per million. TRAV1-2 paired with TRAJ12, TRAJ20 or TRAJ33 defined MAIT TCRs, while TRAV10 paired with TRAJ18 defined iNKT TCRs. VDJdb, accessed on 1 November 2021, was searched for TCRs annotated for CMV, EBV and SARS-CoV-2, and TCRs annotated for more than one antigen were excluded. Clones were called with MiXCR by TCRdb after fastp trimmed the public reads at Q25, and only in-frame beta chains were retained. Rows with a matching CDR3 protein are joined into one entry that keeps the most common DNA and genes. The V and J calls and clone size come from TCRdb's table, not from the authors' own analysis. The sample yields about 110,000 distinct CDR3 sequences; 11% were counted once. Together, the top ten hold under 9% of the sample.

The entry originates in a study of early T cells in non-severe SARS-CoV-2 infection (dated by TCRdb to the early 2020s). Study-level background: TCR sequencing used bulk RNA from unsorted whole blood, so alpha and beta chains could not be paired.

Points the paper makes about the study in general: Matching against VDJdb was skewed toward anti-spike CD8 responses, likely underestimated virus-specific expansions, and missed private and CD4 specificities.

At the junction V is shortened by 4 bases and J by 7 bases, with 13 bases in between. The CDR3, cysteine through phenylalanine, is 13 amino acids long. The sequence is cut down to CDR3 DNA, 39 bases in frame from base 1. In the germline V gene (reference sequence), CDR1 corresponds to MNHEY and CDR2 to SMNVEV. Set within a cohort of healthcare workers in London, UK, this nested case-control study involved weekly PCR testing of nasopharyngeal swabs along with blood sampling. Healthcare workers were recruited between 23 and 31 March 2020, during the week of the UK lockdown, and were followed weekly for up to about 15 weeks.

The receptor chain draws on TRBV27 and TRBJ1-2, with the D segment identity uncertain. The sequence was collected from an adult who was a healthcare worker with PCR-confirmed SARS-CoV-2 infection or an uninfected control (not recorded which). The sample was whole blood. This receptor carries the CDR3 CASSSNRRRGYTF. The nucleotides read TGTGCCAGCAGTTCGAATAGGCGCCGTGGCTACACCTTC.